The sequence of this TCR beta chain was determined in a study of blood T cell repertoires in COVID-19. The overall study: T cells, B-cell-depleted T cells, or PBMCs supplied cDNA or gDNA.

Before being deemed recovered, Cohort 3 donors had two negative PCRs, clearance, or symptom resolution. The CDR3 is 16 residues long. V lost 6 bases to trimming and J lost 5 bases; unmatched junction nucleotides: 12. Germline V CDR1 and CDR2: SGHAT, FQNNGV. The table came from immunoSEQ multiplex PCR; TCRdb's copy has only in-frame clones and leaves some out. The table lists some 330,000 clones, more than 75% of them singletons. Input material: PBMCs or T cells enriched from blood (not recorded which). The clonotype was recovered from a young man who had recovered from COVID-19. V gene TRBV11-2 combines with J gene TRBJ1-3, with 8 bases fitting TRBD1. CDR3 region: CASSTPGGGSRNTIYF. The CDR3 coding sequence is TGTGCCAGCAGTACCCCAGGGGGCGGATCCCGAAACACCATATATTTT. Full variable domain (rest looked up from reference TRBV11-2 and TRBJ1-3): EAGVAQSPRYKIIEKRQSVAFWCNPISGHATLYWYQQILGQGPKLLIQFQNNGVVDDSQLPKDRFSAERLKGVDSTLKIQPAKLEDSAVYLCASSTPGGGSRNTIYFGEGSWLTVV.